This T cell receptor (beta chain) was identified in a study of T-cell reconstitution after alpha-beta-depleted transplantation in children. V lost 6 bases to trimming and J lost 3 bases, with 8 bases between them. The germline V gene encodes CDR1 MDHEN and CDR2 SYDVKM. This CDR3 comprises 12 residues. As to this clonotype: Its matching antigen is unknown.

Preparation of the TCRbeta library was carried out with unique molecular identifiers. TCRdb passed the PCR reads through MiXCR, listing each CDR3 protein once. The profile shows about a million distinct CDR3 sequences, roughly 29% of them singletons. Study-wide results and caveats: Diversity and T-cell counts at one year after transplant derived mostly from new T cells. Surviving recipient T cells and thymic progenitors accounted for the high day-60 TCRbeta diversity observed in some patients. After transplant, at about two months, alpha-beta T cells were reportedly derived from several hundred expanded graft clones.

This TCR was sampled from a boy younger than two who had a stem cell transplant for SCID, so the T cells may come from the graft donor. The material was PBMCs, mostly from graft donor cells, obtained 360 days after TCRalphabeta/CD19-depleted stem cell transplant. The rearrangement uses TRBV28 and TRBJ1-1; D is unclear. CDR3 loop: CASSPQHTEAFF. The CDR3 nucleotides read TGTGCCAGCAGCCCGCAGCACACTGAAGCTTTCTTT.